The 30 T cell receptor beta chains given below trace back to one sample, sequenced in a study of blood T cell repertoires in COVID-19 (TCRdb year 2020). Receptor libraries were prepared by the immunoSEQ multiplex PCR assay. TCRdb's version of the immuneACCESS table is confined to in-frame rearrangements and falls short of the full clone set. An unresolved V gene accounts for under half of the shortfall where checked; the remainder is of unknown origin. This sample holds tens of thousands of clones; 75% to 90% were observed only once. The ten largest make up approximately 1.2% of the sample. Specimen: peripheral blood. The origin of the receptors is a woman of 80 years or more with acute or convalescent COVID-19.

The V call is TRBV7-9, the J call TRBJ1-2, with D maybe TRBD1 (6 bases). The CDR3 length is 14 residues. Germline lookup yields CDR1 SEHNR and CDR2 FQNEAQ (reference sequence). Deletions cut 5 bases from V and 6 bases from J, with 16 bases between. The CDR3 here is CASSKRTEVDGYTF. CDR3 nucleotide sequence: TGTGCCAGCAGCAAACGGACAGAGGTGGATGGCTACACCTTC.

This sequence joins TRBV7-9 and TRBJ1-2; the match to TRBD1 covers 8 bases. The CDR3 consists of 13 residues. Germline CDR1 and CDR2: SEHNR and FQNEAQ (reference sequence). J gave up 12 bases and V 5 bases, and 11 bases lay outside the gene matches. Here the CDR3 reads CASSAIDRGPNTF. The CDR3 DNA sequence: TGTGCCAGCAGCGCGATCGACAGGGGCCCTAACACCTTC.

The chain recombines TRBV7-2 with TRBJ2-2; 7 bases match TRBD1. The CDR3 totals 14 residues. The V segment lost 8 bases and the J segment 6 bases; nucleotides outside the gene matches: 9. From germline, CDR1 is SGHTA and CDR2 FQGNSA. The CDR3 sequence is CASRRQGQPGELFF. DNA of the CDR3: TGTGCCAGCCGACGACAGGGTCAGCCCGGGGAGCTGTTTTTT. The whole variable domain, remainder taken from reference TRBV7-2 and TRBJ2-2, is GAGVSQSPSNKVTEKGKDVELRCDPISGHTALYWYRQSLGQGLEFLIYFQGNSAPDKSGLPSDRFSAERTGGSVSTLTIQRTQQEDSAVYLCASRRQGQPGELFFGEGSRLTVL.

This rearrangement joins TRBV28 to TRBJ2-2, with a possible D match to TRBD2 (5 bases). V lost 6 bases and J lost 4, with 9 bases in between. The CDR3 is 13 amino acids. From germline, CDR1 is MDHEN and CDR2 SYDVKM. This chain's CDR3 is CASRDWVTGELFF. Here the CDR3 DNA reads TGTGCCAGCAGGGACTGGGTCACCGGGGAGCTGTTTTTT.

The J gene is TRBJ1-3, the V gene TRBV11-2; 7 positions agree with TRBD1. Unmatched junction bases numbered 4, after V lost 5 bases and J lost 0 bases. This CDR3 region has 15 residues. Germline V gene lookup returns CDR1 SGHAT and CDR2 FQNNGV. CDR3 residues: CASSRDRVSGNTIYF. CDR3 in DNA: TGTGCCAGCAGCCGAGACAGGGTCTCTGGAAACACCATATATTTT.

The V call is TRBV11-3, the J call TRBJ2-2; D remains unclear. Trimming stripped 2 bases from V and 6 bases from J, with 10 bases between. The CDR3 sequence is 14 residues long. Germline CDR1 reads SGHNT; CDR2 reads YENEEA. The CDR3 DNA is TGTGCCAGCAGCTTATCCGGGTTCCCCGGGGAGCTGTTTTTT. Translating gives CASSLSGFPGELFF. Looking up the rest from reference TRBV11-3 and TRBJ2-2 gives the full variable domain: EAGVVQSPRYKIIEKKQPVAFWCNPISGHNTLYWYLQNLGQGPELLIRYENEEAVDDSQLPKDRFSAERLKGVDSTLKIQPAELGDSAVYLCASSLSGFPGELFFGEGSRLTVL.

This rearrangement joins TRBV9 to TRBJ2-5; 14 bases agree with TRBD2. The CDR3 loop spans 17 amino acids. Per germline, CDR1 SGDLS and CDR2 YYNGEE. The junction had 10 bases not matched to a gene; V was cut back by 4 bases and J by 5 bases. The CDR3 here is CASSLGLAGERGETQYF. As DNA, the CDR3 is TGTGCCAGCAGCTTGGGACTAGCGGGGGAACGGGGGGAGACCCAGTACTTC.

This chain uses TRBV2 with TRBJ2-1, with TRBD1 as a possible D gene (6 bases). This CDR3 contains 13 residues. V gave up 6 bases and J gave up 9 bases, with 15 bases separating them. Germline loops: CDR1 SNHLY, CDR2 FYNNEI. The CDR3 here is CASSRDTHSEQFF. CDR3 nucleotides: TGTGCCAGCAGCCGGGACACCCATAGTGAGCAGTTCTTC.

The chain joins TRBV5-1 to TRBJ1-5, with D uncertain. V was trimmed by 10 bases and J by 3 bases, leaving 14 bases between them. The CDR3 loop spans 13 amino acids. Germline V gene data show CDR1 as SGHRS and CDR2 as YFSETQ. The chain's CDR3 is CAYRREVNQPQHF. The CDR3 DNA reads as TGCGCCTACAGACGGGAGGTCAATCAGCCCCAGCATTTT.

CDR3 region: CASSIGENRDGYTF. CDR3 nucleotide sequence: TGTGCCAGTAGTATAGGTGAGAACAGGGACGGCTACACCTTC. This chain uses TRBV19 with TRBJ1-2, with D possibly matching TRBD1 (6 bases). Trimming took off 1 base at V and 8 bases at J, with 14 bases between the two ends. Germline V gene sequence: CDR1 LNHDA, CDR2 SQIVND (reference sequence). The CDR3 runs to 14 residues.

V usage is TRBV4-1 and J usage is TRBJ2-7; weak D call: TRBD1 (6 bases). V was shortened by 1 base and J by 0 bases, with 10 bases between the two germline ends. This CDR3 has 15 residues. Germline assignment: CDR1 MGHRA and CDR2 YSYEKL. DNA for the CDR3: TGCGCCAGCAGCCAAGTTCAGGGGTTCTCCTACGAGCAGTACTTC. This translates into CASSQVQGFSYEQYF.

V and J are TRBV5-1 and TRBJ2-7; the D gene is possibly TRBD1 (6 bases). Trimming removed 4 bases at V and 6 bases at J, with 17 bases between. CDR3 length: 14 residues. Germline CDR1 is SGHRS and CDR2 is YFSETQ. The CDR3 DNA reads TGCGCCAGCAGCCAGGGGAGAATCTACAGCGAGCAGTACTTC. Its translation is CASSQGRIYSEQYF.

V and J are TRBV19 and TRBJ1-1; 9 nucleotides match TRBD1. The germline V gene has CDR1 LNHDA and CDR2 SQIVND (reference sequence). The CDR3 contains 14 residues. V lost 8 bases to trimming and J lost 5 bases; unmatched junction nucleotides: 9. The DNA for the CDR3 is TGTGCCAGTTCTACTACAGGGGGCGCGACTGAAGCTTTCTTT. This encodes CASSTTGGATEAFF.

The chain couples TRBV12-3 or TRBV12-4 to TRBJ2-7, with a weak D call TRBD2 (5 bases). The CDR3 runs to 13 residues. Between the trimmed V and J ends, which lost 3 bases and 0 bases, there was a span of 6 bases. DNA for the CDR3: TGTGCCAGCAGTTTTGAGGGCTCCTACGAGCAGTACTTC. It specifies CASSFEGSYEQYF.

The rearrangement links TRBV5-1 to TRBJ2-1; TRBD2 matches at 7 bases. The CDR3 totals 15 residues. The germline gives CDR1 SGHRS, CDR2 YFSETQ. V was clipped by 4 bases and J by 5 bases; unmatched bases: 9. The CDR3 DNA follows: TGCGCCAGCAGCCTCTTAAGCGGGGTCAACAATGAGCAGTTCTTC. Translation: CASSLLSGVNNEQFF.

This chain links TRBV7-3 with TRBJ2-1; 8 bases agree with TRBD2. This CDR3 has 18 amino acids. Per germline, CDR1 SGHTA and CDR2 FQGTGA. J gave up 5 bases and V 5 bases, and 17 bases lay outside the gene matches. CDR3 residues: CASSPSPPLAVLNNEQFF. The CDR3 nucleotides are TGTGCCAGCAGCCCTAGTCCCCCACTAGCGGTTTTAAACAATGAGCAGTTCTTC.

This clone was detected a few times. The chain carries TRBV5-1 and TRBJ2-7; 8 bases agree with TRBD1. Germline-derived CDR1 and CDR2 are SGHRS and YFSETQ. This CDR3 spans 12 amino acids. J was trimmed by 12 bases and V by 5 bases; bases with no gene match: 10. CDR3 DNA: TGCGCCAGCAGGGGACAGGTGGGGTGGCTGTACTTC. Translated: CASRGQVGWLYF. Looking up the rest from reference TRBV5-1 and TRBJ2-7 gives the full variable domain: KAGVTQTPRYLIKTRGQQVTLSCSPISGHRSVSWYQQTPGQGLQFLFEYFSETQRNKGNFPGRFSGRQFSNSRSEMNVSTLELGDSALYLCASRGQVGWLYFGPGTRLTVT.

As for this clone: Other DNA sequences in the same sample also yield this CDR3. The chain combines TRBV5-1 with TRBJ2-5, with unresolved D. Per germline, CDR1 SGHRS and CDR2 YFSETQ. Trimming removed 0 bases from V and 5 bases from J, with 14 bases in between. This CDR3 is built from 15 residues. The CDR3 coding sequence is TGCGCCAGCAGCTTGGGCTCCGGGTCCTGGGAGACCCAGTACTTC. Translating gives CASSLGSGSWETQYF.

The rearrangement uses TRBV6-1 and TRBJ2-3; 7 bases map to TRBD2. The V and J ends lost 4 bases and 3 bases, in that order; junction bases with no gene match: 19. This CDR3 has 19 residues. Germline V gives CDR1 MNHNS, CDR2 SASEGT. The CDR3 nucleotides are TGTGCCAGCAGTGGCCAGGACGGTCAGCGGGGTCAGGTTACAGATACGCAGTATTTT. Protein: CASSGQDGQRGQVTDTQYF.

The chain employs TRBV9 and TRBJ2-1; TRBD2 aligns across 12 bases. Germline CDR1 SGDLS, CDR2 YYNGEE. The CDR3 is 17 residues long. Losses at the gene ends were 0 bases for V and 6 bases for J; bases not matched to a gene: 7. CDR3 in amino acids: CASSVGASGGARNEQFF. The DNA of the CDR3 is TGTGCCAGCAGCGTAGGGGCTAGCGGGGGGGCACGCAATGAGCAGTTCTTC.

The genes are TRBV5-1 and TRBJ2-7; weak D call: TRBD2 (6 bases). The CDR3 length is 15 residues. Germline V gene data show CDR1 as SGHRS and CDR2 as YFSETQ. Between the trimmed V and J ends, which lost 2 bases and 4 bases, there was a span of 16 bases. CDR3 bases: TGCGCCAGCAGCTTATCGGGGGTTGGGGTTTACGAGCAGTACTTC. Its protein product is CASSLSGVGVYEQYF.

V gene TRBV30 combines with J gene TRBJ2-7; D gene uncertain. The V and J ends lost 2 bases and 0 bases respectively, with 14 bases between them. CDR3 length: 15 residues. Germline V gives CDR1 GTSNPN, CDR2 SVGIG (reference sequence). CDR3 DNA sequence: TGTGCCTGGAGTCCCTCGGCGGTTAGCTCCTACGAGCAGTACTTC. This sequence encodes CAWSPSAVSSYEQYF.

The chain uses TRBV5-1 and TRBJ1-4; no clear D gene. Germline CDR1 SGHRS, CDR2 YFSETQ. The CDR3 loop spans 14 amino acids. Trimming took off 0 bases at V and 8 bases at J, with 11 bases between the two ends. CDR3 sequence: CASSLVGGEEKLFF. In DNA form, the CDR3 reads TGCGCCAGCAGCTTGGTTGGCGGGGAAGAAAAACTGTTTTTT. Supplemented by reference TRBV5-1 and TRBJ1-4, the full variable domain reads KAGVTQTPRYLIKTRGQQVTLSCSPISGHRSVSWYQQTPGQGLQFLFEYFSETQRNKGNFPGRFSGRQFSNSRSEMNVSTLELGDSALYLCASSLVGGEEKLFFGSGTQLSVL.

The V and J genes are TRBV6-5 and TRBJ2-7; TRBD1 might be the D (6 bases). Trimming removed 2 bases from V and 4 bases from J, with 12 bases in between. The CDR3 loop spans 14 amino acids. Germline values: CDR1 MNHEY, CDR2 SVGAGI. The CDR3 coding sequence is TGTGCCAGCAGTTACAAGCTGGGGGCGTACGAGCAGTACTTC. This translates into CASSYKLGAYEQYF.

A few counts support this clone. CDR3 DNA sequence: TGTGCCAGCAGCTTAGTAAGAGGACAAATTAACTACGAGCAGTACTTC. Translated, it gives CASSLVRGQINYEQYF. This rearrangement joins TRBV7-8 to TRBJ2-7; D might be TRBD1 (5 bases). V lost 1 base to trimming and J lost 3 bases, with 16 bases between them. The CDR3 has 16 residues. In germline, CDR1 is SGHVS, CDR2 FQNEAQ. Variable domain in full (rest from reference TRBV7-8 and TRBJ2-7): GAGVSQSPRYKVAKRGQDVALRCDPISGHVSLFWYQQALGQGPEFLTYFQNEAQLDKSGLPSDRFFAERPEGSVSTLKIQRTQQEDSAVYLCASSLVRGQINYEQYFGPGTRLTVT.

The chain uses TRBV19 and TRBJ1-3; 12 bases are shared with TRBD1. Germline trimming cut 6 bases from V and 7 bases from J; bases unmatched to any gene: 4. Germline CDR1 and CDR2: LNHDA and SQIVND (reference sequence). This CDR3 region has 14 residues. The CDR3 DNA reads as TGTGCCAGTAGGCCGGGACAGGGGGCCAACACCATATATTTT. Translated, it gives CASRPGQGANTIYF.

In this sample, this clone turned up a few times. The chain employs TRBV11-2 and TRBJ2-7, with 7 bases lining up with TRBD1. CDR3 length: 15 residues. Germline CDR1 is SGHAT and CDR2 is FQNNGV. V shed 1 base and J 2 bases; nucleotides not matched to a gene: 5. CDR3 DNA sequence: TGTGCCAGCAGCTTAGTATCCGGGACAGCCTACGAGCAGTACTTC. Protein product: CASSLVSGTAYEQYF.

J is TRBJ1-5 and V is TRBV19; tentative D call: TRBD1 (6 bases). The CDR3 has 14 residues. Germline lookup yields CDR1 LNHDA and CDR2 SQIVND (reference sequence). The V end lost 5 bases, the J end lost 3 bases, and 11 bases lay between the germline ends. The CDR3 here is CASSFGQFNQPQHF. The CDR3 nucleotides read TGTGCCAGTAGTTTCGGACAGTTCAATCAGCCCCAGCATTTT.

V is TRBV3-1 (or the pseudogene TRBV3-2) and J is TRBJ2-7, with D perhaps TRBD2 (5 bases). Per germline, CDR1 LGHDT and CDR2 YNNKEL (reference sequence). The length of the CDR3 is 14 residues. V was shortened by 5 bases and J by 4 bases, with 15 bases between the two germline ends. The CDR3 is CASSTRGSLYEQYF. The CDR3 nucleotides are TGTGCCAGCAGCACCCGGGGTAGTTTGTACGAGCAGTACTTC.

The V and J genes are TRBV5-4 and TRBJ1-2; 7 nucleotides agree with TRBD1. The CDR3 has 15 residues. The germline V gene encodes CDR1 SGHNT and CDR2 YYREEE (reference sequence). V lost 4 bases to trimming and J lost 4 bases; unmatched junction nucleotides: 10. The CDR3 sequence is CASSPGGLAVYGYTF. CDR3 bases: TGTGCCAGCAGCCCAGGGGGTCTGGCTGTCTATGGCTACACCTTC.